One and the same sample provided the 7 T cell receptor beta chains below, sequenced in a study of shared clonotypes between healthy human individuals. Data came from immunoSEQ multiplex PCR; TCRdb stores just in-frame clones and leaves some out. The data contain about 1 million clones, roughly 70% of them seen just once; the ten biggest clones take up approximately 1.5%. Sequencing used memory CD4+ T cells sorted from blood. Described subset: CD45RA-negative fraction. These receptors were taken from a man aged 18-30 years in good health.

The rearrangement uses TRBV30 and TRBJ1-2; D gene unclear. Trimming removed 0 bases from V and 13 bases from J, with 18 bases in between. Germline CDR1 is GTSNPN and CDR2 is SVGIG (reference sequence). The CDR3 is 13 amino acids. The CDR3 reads CAWSVGGVERCTF. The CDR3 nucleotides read TGTGCCTGGAGTGTAGGTGGAGTAGAGAGGTGCACCTTC.

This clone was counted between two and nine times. The CDR3 region is CSARLVYEQYF. The CDR3 nucleotides read TGCAGTGCTAGGCTGGTTTACGAGCAGTACTTC. This rearrangement joins TRBV20-1 to TRBJ2-7, with D unclear. The V end was cut by 3 bases, the J end by 4 bases, with 7 bases between. This CDR3 is 11 amino acids long. Per germline, CDR1 DFQATT and CDR2 SNEGSKA (reference sequence).

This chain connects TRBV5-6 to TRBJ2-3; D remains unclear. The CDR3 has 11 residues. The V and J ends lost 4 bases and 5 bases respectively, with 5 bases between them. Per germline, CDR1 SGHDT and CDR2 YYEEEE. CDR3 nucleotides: TGTGCCAGCAGCCGAGAAGATACGCAGTATTTT. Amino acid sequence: CASSREDTQYF.

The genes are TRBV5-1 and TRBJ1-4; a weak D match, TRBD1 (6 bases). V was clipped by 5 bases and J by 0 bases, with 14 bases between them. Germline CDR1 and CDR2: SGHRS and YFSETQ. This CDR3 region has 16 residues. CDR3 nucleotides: TGCGCCAGCAGTTATTACGGACAGCCAACTAATGAAAAACTGTTTTTT. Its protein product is CASSYYGQPTNEKLFF. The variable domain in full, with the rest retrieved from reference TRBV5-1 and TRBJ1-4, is KAGVTQTPRYLIKTRGQQVTLSCSPISGHRSVSWYQQTPGQGLQFLFEYFSETQRNKGNFPGRFSGRQFSNSRSEMNVSTLELGDSALYLCASSYYGQPTNEKLFFGSGTQLSVL.

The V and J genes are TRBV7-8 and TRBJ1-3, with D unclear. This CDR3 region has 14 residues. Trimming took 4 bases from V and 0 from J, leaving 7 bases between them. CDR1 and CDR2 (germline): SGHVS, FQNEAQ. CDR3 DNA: TGTGCCAGCAGCTCAAATCCCTCTGGAAACACCATATATTTT. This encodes CASSSNPSGNTIYF.

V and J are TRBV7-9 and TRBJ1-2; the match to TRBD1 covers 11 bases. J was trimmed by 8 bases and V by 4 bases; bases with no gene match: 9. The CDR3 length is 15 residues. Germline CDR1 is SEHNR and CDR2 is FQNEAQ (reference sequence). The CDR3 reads CASSSTGTGGLGYTF. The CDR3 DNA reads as TGTGCCAGCAGCTCTACCGGGACAGGGGGATTAGGCTACACCTTC.

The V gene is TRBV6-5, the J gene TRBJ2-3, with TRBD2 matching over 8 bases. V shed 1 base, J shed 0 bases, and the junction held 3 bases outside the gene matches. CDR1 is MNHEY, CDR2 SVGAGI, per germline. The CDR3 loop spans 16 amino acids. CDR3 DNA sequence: TGTGCCAGCAGTTACTTACTAGCGGCTAGCACAGATACGCAGTATTTT. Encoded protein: CASSYLLAASTDTQYF.